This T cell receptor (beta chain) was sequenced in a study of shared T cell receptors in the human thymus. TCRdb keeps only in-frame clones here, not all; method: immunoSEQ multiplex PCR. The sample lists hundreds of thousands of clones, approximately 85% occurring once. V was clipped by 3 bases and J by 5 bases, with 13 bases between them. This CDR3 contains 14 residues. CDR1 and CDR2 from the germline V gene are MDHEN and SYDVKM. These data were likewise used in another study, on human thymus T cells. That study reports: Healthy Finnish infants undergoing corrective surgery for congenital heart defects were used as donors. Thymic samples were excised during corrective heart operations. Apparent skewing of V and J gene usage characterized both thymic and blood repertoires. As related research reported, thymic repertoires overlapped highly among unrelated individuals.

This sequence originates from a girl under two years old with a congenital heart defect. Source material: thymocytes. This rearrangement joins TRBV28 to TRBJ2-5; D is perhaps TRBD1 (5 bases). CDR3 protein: CASSLVSGCETQYF. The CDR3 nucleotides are TGTGCCAGCAGTTTGGTCTCAGGGTGCGAGACCCAGTACTTC.